The 14 T cell receptor beta chains given below trace back to one sample, sequenced in a study of OX40 agonist ivuxolimab in advanced cancers. Method: immunoSEQ multiplex PCR; TCRdb's copy keeps in-frame clones and lacks some. The table records 90,000 to 95,000 clones, roughly 84% of them present only once. This specimen was CD4+ or CD8+ T cells sorted from blood, taken in a trial of the OX40 agonist ivuxolimab. These receptor sequences come from an adult with an advanced solid tumor such as melanoma, head and neck, liver or kidney cancer.

The chain couples TRBV7-3 to TRBJ1-3; a weak D match, TRBD1 (5 bases). CDR1 is SGHTA, CDR2 FQGTGA, per germline. V was pared by 5 bases and J by 0 bases, with 8 bases between. CDR3 size: 14 residues. CDR3 in DNA: TGTGCCAGCAGCCCAGGGAGCTCTGGAAACACCATATATTTT. Translation: CASSPGSSGNTIYF.

This sequence joins TRBV11-2 and TRBJ1-1, with a tentative D call TRBD1 (6 bases). This CDR3 has 16 residues. Trimming took off 5 bases at V and 3 bases at J, with 19 bases between the two ends. Germline V gives CDR1 SGHAT, CDR2 FQNNGV. CDR3 nucleotides: TGTGCCAGCAGCCCCACTCTGGGGGGCCGGGACACTGAAGCTTTCTTT. Encoded protein: CASSPTLGGRDTEAFF.

CDR3 region: CASRLDSNYGYTF. DNA of the CDR3: TGTGCCAGCAGATTGGACAGTAACTATGGCTACACCTTC. The chain uses TRBV7-9 and TRBJ1-2; perhaps TRBD1 as D (6 bases). Germline assignment: CDR1 SEHNR and CDR2 FQNEAQ (reference sequence). The ends were cut back, 6 bases at V and 1 base at J, with 9 bases in the middle. This CDR3 contains 13 residues.

The gene calls are TRBV4-1 and TRBJ1-6; weak D call: TRBD1 (5 bases). The length of the CDR3 is 19 residues. Trimming left V 0 bases short and J 5 bases short, with 20 bases between. Germline V CDR1 and CDR2: MGHRA, YSYEKL. This chain's CDR3 is CASSQEGGSRQGDNSPLHF. DNA for the CDR3: TGCGCCAGCAGCCAAGAGGGAGGATCGCGGCAGGGTGATAATTCACCCCTCCACTTT.

J is TRBJ1-6 and V is TRBV4-1, with D tentatively TRBD1 (5 bases). In germline, CDR1 is MGHRA, CDR2 YSYEKL. V was clipped by 4 bases and J by 0 bases, with 28 bases between them. The CDR3 extends over 22 amino acids. CDR3 amino acids: CASSPLVTSSGAFSSYNSPLHF. The CDR3, as DNA: TGCGCCAGCAGCCCGTTAGTAACGTCCTCCGGGGCCTTCAGCTCCTATAATTCACCCCTCCACTTT.

This rearrangement joins TRBV2 to TRBJ1-5; D uncertain. CDR3 length: 15 residues. Germline CDR1 reads SNHLY; CDR2 reads FYNNEI. Trimming removed 7 bases at V and 4 bases at J, with 17 bases between. CDR3 sequence: CASNEVAGKNQPQHF. The CDR3 DNA sequence: TGTGCCAGCAATGAGGTGGCGGGAAAAAATCAGCCCCAGCATTTT.

The genes are TRBV20-1 and TRBJ2-3; the D is unclear. Germline V gene data show CDR1 as DFQATT and CDR2 as SNEGSKA (reference sequence). V was pared by 5 bases and J by 3 bases, with 3 bases between. CDR3 length: 10 amino acids. The CDR3 DNA sequence: TGCAGTGCTCAAACAGATACGCAGTATTTT. Amino acids: CSAQTDTQYF.

The chain recombines TRBV7-6 with TRBJ2-3; 8 bases agree with TRBD2. The junction had 12 bases not matched to a gene; V was cut back by 5 bases and J by 8 bases. The CDR3 sequence is 15 residues long. Germline CDR1 SGHVS, CDR2 FNYEAQ. The CDR3 region is CASSHGGVARVTQYF. CDR3 DNA sequence: TGTGCCAGCAGCCACGGGGGGGTAGCGCGAGTTACGCAGTATTTT.

The V and J genes are TRBV15 and TRBJ1-2; 8 bases align to TRBD1. CDR1 is LNHNV and CDR2 is YYDKDF in the germline V gene (reference sequence). The junction had 12 bases not matched to a gene; V was cut back by 5 bases and J by 4 bases. The CDR3 consists of 16 residues. The CDR3 nucleotides read TGTGCCACCAGCGGACCGTCACACAGGGGGGCCTATGGCTACACCTTC. Translating it yields CATSGPSHRGAYGYTF. The whole variable domain, filled in from reference TRBV15 and TRBJ1-2, reads DAMVIQNPRYQVTQFGKPVTLSCSQTLNHNVMYWYQQKSSQAPKLLFHYYDKDFNNEADTPDNFQSRRPNTSFCFLDIRSPGLGDTAMYLCATSGPSHRGAYGYTFGSGTRLTVV.

J is TRBJ1-6 and V is TRBV7-6, with TRBD1 identical over 10 bases. V shed 0 bases, J shed 10 bases, and the junction held 6 bases outside the gene matches. In germline, CDR1 is SGHVS, CDR2 FNYEAQ. CDR3 length: 16 residues. CDR3 amino acids: CASSLALGQGQSPLHF. The DNA of the CDR3 is TGTGCCAGCAGCTTAGCGCTGGGACAGGGGCAGTCACCCCTCCACTTT. Full variable domain (outside the CDR3, taken from reference TRBV7-6 and TRBJ1-6): GAGVSQSPRYKVTKRGQDVALRCDPISGHVSLYWYRQALGQGPEFLTYFNYEAQQDKSGLPNDRFSAERPEGSISTLTIQRTEQRDSAMYRCASSLALGQGQSPLHFGNGTRLTVT.

The chain uses TRBV18 and TRBJ1-4; the D is unclear. Germline V gene lookup returns CDR1 KGHSH and CDR2 LQKENI. The V gene lost 1 base and the J gene lost 2 bases, with 8 bases spanning the gap. This CDR3 spans 15 amino acids. As DNA, the CDR3 is TGTGCCAGCTCACCACTCAGCGCGACTAATGAAAAACTGTTTTTT. Its translation is CASSPLSATNEKLFF.

This rearrangement joins TRBV29-1 to TRBJ2-1, with unresolved D. CDR1 is SQVTM, CDR2 ANQGSEA, per germline. The CDR3 loop spans 11 amino acids. Trimming took 4 bases from V and 9 from J, leaving 10 bases between them. The CDR3 sequence: CSVVSGIEQFF. The CDR3 nucleotides are TGCAGCGTTGTTTCAGGTATTGAGCAGTTCTTC.

The chain recombines TRBV28 with TRBJ1-1; the match to TRBD1 covers 8 bases. V was pared by 10 bases and J by 1 base, with 5 bases of the junction left unmatched. The CDR3 consists of 13 residues. CDR1 and CDR2 (germline): MDHEN, SYDVKM. The CDR3 bases are TGTGCCAACCGACAGGGGAGGAACACTGAAGCTTTCTTT. Translating gives CANRQGRNTEAFF.

CDR3 region: CASSPYGTGDTGELFF. The CDR3 coding sequence is TGTGCCAGCTCACCGTATGGGACAGGAGACACCGGGGAGCTGTTTTTT. This chain links TRBV18 with TRBJ2-2; the match to TRBD1 covers 8 bases. Germline V gene sequence: CDR1 KGHSH, CDR2 LQKENI. Unmatched junction bases numbered 6, after V lost 3 bases and J lost 3 bases. CDR3 size: 16 residues.